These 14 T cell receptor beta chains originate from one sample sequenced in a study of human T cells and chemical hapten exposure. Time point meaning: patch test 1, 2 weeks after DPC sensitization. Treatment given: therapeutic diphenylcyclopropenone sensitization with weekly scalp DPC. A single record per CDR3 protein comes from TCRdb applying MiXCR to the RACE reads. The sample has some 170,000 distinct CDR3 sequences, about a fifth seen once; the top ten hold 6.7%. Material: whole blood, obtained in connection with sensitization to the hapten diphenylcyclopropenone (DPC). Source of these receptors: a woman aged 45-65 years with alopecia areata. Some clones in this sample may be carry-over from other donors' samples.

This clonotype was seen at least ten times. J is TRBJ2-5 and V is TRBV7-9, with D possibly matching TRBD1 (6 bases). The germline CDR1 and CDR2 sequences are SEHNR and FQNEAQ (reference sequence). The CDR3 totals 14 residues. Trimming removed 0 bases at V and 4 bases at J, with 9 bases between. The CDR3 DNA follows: TGTGCCAGCAGCTTAGCGCAAGGGGGAGAGACCCAGTACTTC. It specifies CASSLAQGGETQYF.

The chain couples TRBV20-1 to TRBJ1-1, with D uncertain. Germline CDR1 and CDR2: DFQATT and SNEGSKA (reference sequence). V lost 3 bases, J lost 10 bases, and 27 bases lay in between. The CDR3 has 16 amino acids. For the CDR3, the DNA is TGCAGTGCTAGCGGCGAACGCCGGGTCTCATGGGATGGAGCTTTCTTT. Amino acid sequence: CSASGERRVSWDGAFF.

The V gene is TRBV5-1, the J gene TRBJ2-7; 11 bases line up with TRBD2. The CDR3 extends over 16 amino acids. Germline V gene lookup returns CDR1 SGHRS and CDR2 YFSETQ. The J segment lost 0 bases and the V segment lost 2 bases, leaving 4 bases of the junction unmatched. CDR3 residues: CASSFLTSGISYEQYF. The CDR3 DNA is TGCGCCAGCAGCTTCTTGACTAGCGGGATCTCCTACGAGCAGTACTTC.

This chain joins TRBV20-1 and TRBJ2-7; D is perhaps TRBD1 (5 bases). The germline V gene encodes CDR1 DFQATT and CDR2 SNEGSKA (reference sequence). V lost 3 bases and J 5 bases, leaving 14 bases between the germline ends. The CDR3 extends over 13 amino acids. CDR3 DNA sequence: TGCAGTGCTAGTGGCAGGGCCCTGGACGAGCAGTACTTC. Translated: CSASGRALDEQYF.

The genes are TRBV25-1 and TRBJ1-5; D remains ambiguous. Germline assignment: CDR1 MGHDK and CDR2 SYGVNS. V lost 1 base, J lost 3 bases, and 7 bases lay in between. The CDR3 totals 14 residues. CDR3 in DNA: TGTGCCAGCAGTGAATGGGCAGACAATCAGCCCCAGCATTTT. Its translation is CASSEWADNQPQHF.

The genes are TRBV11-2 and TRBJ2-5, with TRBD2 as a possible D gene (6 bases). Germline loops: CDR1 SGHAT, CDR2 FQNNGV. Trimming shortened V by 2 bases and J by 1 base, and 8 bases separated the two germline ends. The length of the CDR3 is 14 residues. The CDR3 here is CASSLNSGQETQYF. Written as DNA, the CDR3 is TGTGCCAGCAGCTTAAATAGCGGCCAAGAGACCCAGTACTTC.

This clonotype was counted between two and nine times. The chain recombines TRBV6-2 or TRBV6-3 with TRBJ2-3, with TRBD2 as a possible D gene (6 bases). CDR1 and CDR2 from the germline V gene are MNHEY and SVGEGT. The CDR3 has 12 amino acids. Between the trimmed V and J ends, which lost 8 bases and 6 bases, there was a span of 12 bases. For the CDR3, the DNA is TGTGCCAGCGCTGGTGGGGGGGATACGCAGTATTTT. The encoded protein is CASAGGGDTQYF.

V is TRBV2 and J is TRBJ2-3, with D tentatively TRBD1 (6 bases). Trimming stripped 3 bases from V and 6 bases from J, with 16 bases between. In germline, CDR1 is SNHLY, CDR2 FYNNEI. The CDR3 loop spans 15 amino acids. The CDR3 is CASSESGHPGDTQYF. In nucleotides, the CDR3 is TGTGCCAGCAGTGAGTCGGGACACCCCGGGGATACGCAGTATTTT.

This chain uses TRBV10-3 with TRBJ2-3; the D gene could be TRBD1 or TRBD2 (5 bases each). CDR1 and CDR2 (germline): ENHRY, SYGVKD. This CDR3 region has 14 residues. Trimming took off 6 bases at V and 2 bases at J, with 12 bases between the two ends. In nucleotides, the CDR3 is TGTGCCATCAGCACCGGGACCTTCACAGATACGCAGTATTTT. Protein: CAISTGTFTDTQYF.

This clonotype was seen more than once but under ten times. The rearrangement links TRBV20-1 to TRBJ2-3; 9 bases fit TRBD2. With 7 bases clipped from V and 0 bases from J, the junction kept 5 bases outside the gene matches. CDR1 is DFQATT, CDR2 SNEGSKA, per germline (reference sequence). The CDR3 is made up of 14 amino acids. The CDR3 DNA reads TGCAGTGTTAGCGGGAGATGGAGCACAGATACGCAGTATTTT. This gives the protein CSVSGRWSTDTQYF.

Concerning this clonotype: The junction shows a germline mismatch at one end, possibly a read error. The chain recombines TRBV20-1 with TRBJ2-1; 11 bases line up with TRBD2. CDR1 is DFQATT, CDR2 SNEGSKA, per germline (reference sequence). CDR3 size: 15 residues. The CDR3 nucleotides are TGCAGTGCCAGAGGGGGGACTAGCGGCTACCAGGAGCAGTTCTTC. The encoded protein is CSARGGTSGYQEQFF.

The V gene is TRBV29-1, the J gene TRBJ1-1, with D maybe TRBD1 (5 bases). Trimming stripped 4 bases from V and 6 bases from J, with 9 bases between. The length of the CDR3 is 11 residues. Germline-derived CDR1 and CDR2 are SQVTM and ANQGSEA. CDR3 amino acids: CSVVLGAEAFF. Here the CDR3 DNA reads TGCAGCGTTGTTCTAGGGGCTGAAGCTTTCTTT.

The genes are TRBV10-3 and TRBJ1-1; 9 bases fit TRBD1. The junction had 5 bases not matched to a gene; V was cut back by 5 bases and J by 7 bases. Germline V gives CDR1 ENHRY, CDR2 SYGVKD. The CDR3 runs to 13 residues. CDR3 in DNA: TGTGCCATCAGTTCTACAGGGGGCAGTGAAGCTTTCTTT. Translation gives CAISSTGGSEAFF.

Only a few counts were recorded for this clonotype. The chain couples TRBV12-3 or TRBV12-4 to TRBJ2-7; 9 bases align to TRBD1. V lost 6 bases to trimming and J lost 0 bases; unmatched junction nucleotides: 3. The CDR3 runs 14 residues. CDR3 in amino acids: CASSRDRDSYEQYF. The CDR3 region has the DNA TGTGCCAGCAGCCGGGACAGGGACTCCTACGAGCAGTACTTC.